The text below deals with one T cell receptor beta chain. Germline-derived CDR1 and CDR2 are ENHRY and SYGVKD. This CDR3 is built from 14 residues. The germline V and J ends were trimmed by 0 bases and 2 bases, with 7 bases remaining between them. The data are from a study of CD8+CD57+ T cells in acquired aplastic anemia. About the study: An average of about 3.2 ug of DNA was obtained from sorted CD4+ and CD8+ cells.

For CDR3 and TCR beta VDJ profiling, genomic DNA was the template used. MiXCR, applied by TCRdb to the reads, yields one record per CDR3 protein. The sample contains approximately 190,000 distinct CDR3 sequences, around half of which appear only once. Patients chosen for sequencing had shown CD8+CD57+ cell expansion by flow cytometry. Among the patients, all had severe acquired aplastic anemia. Therapy had not been given to patients before blood sampling. The specimen sequenced was sorted CD4+, CD8+, or CD8+CD57+ T cells (not recorded which) from PBMCs. This sequence originates from a human donor with aplastic anemia. The chain links TRBV10-3 to TRBJ1-2; D ambiguous. The CDR3 DNA reads TGTGCCATCAGTGAGTCTGGGGAGAACTATGGCTACACCTTC. Amino acids: CAISESGENYGYTF.